This TCR beta chain was recorded in a study of cytomegalovirus exposure and HLA in healthy donors. Sequencing was performed with immunoSEQ multiplex PCR; in TCRdb, only in-frame clones are kept and a portion is missing. The data show 150,000 to 180,000 clones, approximately 86% seen once. Germline V gene lookup returns CDR1 MNHNY and CDR2 SVGAGI (reference sequence). The CDR3 totals 15 residues. Losses at the gene ends were 2 bases for V and 2 bases for J; bases not matched to a gene: 3. Study findings and constraints: The study put roughly 160 TCR beta chains on its list as cytomegalovirus-associated. Rare TCR sequences predominated, though certain public TCRs were found in many donors. Reportedly, cytomegalovirus status was diagnosed with high sensitivity and specificity. In vitro experiments confirmed that a few CMV-associated chains were specific for CMV antigens.

Only one count was recorded for this clone. Antigen: not known. The sequence derives from a man aged 18 to 35 in good health and CMV-seropositive. The genes are TRBV6-6 and TRBJ1-3, with TRBD1 matching over 7 bases. The sequencing sample was made of PBMCs. In nucleotides, the CDR3 is TGTGCCAGCAGTTACACGACAGGGACTGGAAACACCATATATTTT. Amino acids: CASSYTTGTGNTIYF.